These T cell receptor beta chains were read from a single sample in a study of brain T cells in children with intractable seizures. Repertoires were generated with immunoSEQ multiplex PCR, while TCRdb's copy carries only in-frame clones and drops some. The table includes 65,000 to 85,000 clones, roughly 91% detected once. Sequencing was performed on peripheral blood, taken at surgery. The origin of the receptors is a boy younger than two with tuberous sclerosis and intractable seizures. Both conserved end residues are part of each CDR3. The D gene is left open where the match is weak. Size tells how often a clone was seen (once, few, many) or the class of an expanded clone, and some rows leave it out.

v_call	d_call	cdr3_length	j_call	clone_size	cdr3_nt	cdr3_aa
TRBV19	TRBD1	14	TRBJ1-1	-	TGTGCCACCCAGCCCCCAGGGGGGAACACTGAAGCTTTCTTT	CATQPPGGNTEAFF
TRBV6-5	-	14	TRBJ2-3	-	TGTGCCAGCAGTTACCGACAGGTCACAGATACGCAGTATTTT	CASSYRQVTDTQYF
TRBV3-1/TRBV3-2	TRBD1	17	TRBJ2-5	-	TGTGCCAGCAGCCACCCGAGGGACAGTTCTTTAGGAGAGACCCAGTACTTC	CASSHPRDSSLGETQYF
TRBV7-2	TRBD1	14	TRBJ2-7	-	TGTGCCAGCAGCCTTAGGACAGGGGCCGGTGAGCAGTACTTC	CASSLRTGAGEQYF
TRBV7-9	-	16	TRBJ1-2	once	TGTGCCAGCAGCTTAGACCCTACTGGGGGCGGCTATGGCTACACCTTC	CASSLDPTGGGYGYTF
TRBV4-1	-	15	TRBJ2-3	-	TGCGCCAGCAGCCAAGTGCGCCTAGGCACAGATACGCAGTATTTT	CASSQVRLGTDTQYF
TRBV19	-	15	TRBJ1-6	-	TGTGCCAGTAGTATGTTGGGCTCCTATAATTCACCCCTCCACTTT	CASSMLGSYNSPLHF
TRBV5-4	-	14	TRBJ2-7	-	TGTGCCAGCAGCTTGGACGGGAGTCTCTACGAGCAGTACTTC	CASSLDGSLYEQYF
TRBV7-9	-	18	TRBJ2-7	-	TGTGCCAGCAGCTTAGCCTTAGGGCAGGGCCCAGAAGCCTACGAGCAGTACTTC	CASSLALGQGPEAYEQYF
TRBV7-3	TRBD2	15	TRBJ2-3	-	TGTGCCAGCAGCTTATTGGCTAGCGGAACAGATACGCAGTATTTT	CASSLLASGTDTQYF
TRBV24-1	-	14	TRBJ1-5	-	TGTGCCACCAGTGATCCGGGGAGATATCAGCCCCAGCATTTT	CATSDPGRYQPQHF
TRBV9	-	14	TRBJ1-3	-	TGTGCCAGCAGCTCTCGGTCGCCTGGAAACACCATATATTTT	CASSSRSPGNTIYF
TRBV2	-	17	TRBJ1-5	-	TGTGCCAGCAAGGTCAAGAACACAGGAGCAAGCAATCAGCCCCAGCATTTT	CASKVKNTGASNQPQHF
TRBV4-2	-	12	TRBJ2-7	-	TGTGCCAGCAGCCAAGGACCCACCGAGCAGTACTTC	CASSQGPTEQYF
TRBV5-8	-	14	TRBJ2-5	-	TGTGCCAGCAGCTTGGATAGTCCGGAAGAGACCCAGTACTTC	CASSLDSPEETQYF
TRBV12-3/TRBV12-4	-	13	TRBJ2-7	-	TGTGCCAGCAGTCCCGACACCGGCTACGAGCAGTACTTC	CASSPDTGYEQYF
TRBV3-1/TRBV3-2	TRBD2	17	TRBJ2-3	-	TGTGCCAGCAGCGCAAGTTCTAGCGGGGTTTGGACAGATACGCAGTATTTT	CASSASSSGVWTDTQYF
TRBV12-5	TRBD1	14	TRBJ1-2	-	TGTGCTAGTGGTTTGGGGGACAGTATCTATGGCTACACCTTC	CASGLGDSIYGYTF
TRBV11-3	TRBD2	15	TRBJ2-1	-	TGTGCCAGCAGCTTTTGGGACTACACTTACAATGAGCAGTTCTTC	CASSFWDYTYNEQFF
TRBV27	TRBD2	16	TRBJ2-1	-	TGTGCCAGCAGCAGATCGGGGGAGGGCCCATTGGATGAGCAGTTCTTC	CASSRSGEGPLDEQFF
TRBV19	-	14	TRBJ1-1	-	TGTGCCAGTAGTCACCTGGGGGGAGGCACTGAAGCTTTCTTT	CASSHLGGGTEAFF
TRBV7-6	-	16	TRBJ1-2	once	TGTGCCAGCAGCTCCACCCCCGGGACTATGAACTATGGCTACACCTTC	CASSSTPGTMNYGYTF
TRBV27	-	13	TRBJ1-1	-	TGTGCCAGCAGTGATCGACACTACACTGAAGCTTTCTTT	CASSDRHYTEAFF
TRBV2	-	11	TRBJ2-7	-	TGTGCCAGCAGCGCTACCTACGAGCAGTACTTC	CASSATYEQYF
TRBV11-2	-	12	TRBJ1-3	once	TGTGCCAGCAGCGACGCTGGAAACACCATATATTTT	CASSDAGNTIYF
TRBV4-2	-	18	TRBJ2-5	-	TGTGCCAGCAGCCAAGATGCGACACGAACGTTGAGCCAAGAGACCCAGTACTTC	CASSQDATRTLSQETQYF
TRBV5-4	-	15	TRBJ1-2	once	TGTGCCAGCAGCCCTCGGGAGGGTTTCGACTATGGCTACACCTTC	CASSPREGFDYGYTF
TRBV28	-	13	TRBJ1-1	once	TGTGCCAGCAGTCCCCAGACGAACACTGAAGCTTTCTTT	CASSPQTNTEAFF
TRBV29-1	-	12	TRBJ2-7	-	TGCAGCGTTGGGGAGTCCTCCTACGAGCAGTACTTC	CSVGESSYEQYF
TRBV4-1	-	18	TRBJ1-5	-	TGCGCCAGCAGCCATGTCCCTCTCTTGGGCACTAGCAATCAGCCCCAGCATTTT	CASSHVPLLGTSNQPQHF
TRBV5-5	TRBD1	14	TRBJ1-2	-	TGTGCCAGCAGCCCCCGACAGGGGAACTATGGCTACACCTTC	CASSPRQGNYGYTF
TRBV14	-	16	TRBJ1-2	-	TGTGCCAGCAGCCAACACGTCCTTGGGGCCCAATATGGCTACACCTTC	CASSQHVLGAQYGYTF
TRBV7-3	-	17	TRBJ2-2	once	TGTGCCAGCAGCCCACAGACGGACGGGCCGAACACCGGGGAGCTGTTTTTT	CASSPQTDGPNTGELFF
TRBV29-1	-	12	TRBJ1-1	few	TGCAGCGTATTATCAAGCAACACTGAAGCTTTCTTT	CSVLSSNTEAFF
TRBV3-1/TRBV3-2	-	15	TRBJ2-5	-	TGTGCCAGCAGCCAAATGGCGGGGATACAAGAGACCCAGTACTTC	CASSQMAGIQETQYF
TRBV18	TRBD2	16	TRBJ2-7	-	TGTGCCAGCTCTACCAGTATTAGCGGGGCGCTCGACGAGCAGTACTTC	CASSTSISGALDEQYF
TRBV9	-	16	TRBJ2-2	-	TGTGCCAGCAGCGTAGAACCTGTGGGGGTCACCGGGGAGCTGTTTTTT	CASSVEPVGVTGELFF
TRBV7-9	-	14	TRBJ1-4	-	TGTGCCAGCAGCTTAGGTGCATCTAATGAAAAACTGTTTTTT	CASSLGASNEKLFF
TRBV19	-	15	TRBJ1-2	-	TGTGCCAGTAGTATAGATCTGAGCATCCCAGAGGGCTACACCTTC	CASSIDLSIPEGYTF
TRBV30	-	14	TRBJ2-7	-	TGTGCCTGGAGTCGTGAGATGTTCTGGTACGAGCAGTACTTC	CAWSREMFWYEQYF